One and the same sample provided the 5 T cell receptor beta chains below, sequenced in a study of monozygotic twins with inflammatory bowel disease. TCRdb re-called the 5' RACE reads and shows each CDR3 protein once, DNA omitted. The specimen's table records approximately 400,000 distinct CDR3 sequences. Sequencing was done on a sample of blood. The origin of the receptors is a human donor with ulcerative colitis or Crohn's disease, or a healthy co-twin of an affected twin (not recorded which).

J is TRBJ1-2 and V is TRBV7-9. Germline lookup yields CDR1 SEHNR and CDR2 FQNEAQ (reference sequence). This CDR3 is 12 amino acids long. CDR3 residues: CASSYTDYGYTF.

This chain links TRBV4-2 with TRBJ2-3; TCRdb's D call, TRBD2, is unchecked because there is no DNA. Germline V lookup: CDR1 LGHNA, CDR2 YNFKEQ. The CDR3 loop spans 18 amino acids. CDR3 sequence reads: CASSRTSGGAQSTDTQYF.

The rearrangement uses TRBV7-2 and TRBJ1-4. Germline V CDR1 and CDR2: SGHTA, FQGNSA. This CDR3 comprises 16 residues. The CDR3 loop is CASSLFVAGDNEKLFF.

The chain joins TRBV30 to TRBJ2-3. The CDR3 length is 15 residues. The germline V gene encodes CDR1 GTSNPN and CDR2 SVGIG (reference sequence). The CDR3 here is CAWSVRSGHTDTQYF.

The chain recombines TRBV29-1 with TRBJ2-1. This CDR3 region has 13 residues. CDR1 and CDR2 from the germline V gene are SQVTM and ANQGSEA. The CDR3 spells CSLTSSSYNEQFF.